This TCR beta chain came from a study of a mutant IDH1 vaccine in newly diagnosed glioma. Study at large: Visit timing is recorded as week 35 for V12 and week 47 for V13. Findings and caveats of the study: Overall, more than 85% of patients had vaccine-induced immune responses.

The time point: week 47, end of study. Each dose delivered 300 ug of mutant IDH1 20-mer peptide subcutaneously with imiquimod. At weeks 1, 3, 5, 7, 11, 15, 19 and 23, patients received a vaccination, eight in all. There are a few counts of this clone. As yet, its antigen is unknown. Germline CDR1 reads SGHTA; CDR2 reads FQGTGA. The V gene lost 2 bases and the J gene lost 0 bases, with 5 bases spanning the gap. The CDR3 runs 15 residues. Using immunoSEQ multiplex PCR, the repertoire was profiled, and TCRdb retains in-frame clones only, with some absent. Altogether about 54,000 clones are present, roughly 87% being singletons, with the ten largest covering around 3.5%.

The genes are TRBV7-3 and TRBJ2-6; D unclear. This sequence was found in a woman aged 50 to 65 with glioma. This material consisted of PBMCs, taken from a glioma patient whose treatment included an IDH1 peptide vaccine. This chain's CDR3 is CASSLDISGANVLTF. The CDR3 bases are TGTGCCAGCAGCTTAGACATCTCTGGGGCCAACGTCCTGACTTTC.